This TCR beta chain was found in a study of shared clonotypes between healthy human individuals. The table came from immunoSEQ multiplex PCR; TCRdb's copy has only in-frame clones and leaves some out. The profile shows approximately 530,000 clones, approximately 94% of them singletons. The length of the CDR3 is 13 residues. CDR1 and CDR2 (germline): MNHNS, SASEGT. J was trimmed by 3 bases and V by 2 bases; bases with no gene match: 1. The specimen sequenced was naive CD4+ T cells sorted from blood. Subset here: CD45RA+ positively selected. The chain links TRBV6-1 to TRBJ2-7, with 7 bases aligning to TRBD2. The source of this sequence is a woman aged 25 to 39 in good health. The CDR3 sequence is CASSETSDYEQYF. The CDR3 DNA follows: TGTGCCAGCAGTGAAACTAGCGACTACGAGCAGTACTTC.